These T cell receptor beta chains were read from a single sample in a study of shared clonotypes between healthy human individuals. Sequenced by immunoSEQ multiplex PCR; TCRdb stores in-frame clones only, minus some. The sample lists just over 2,000,000 clones, 85% to 95% occurring once. The sequenced sample consisted of naive CD4+ T cells sorted from blood. The receptors derive from a man aged 18 to 30 in good health. Each CDR3 is given with its conserved first and last residue. A D gene is named only where the DNA matches it firmly. A clone size is listed for some rows: how often the clone was seen (once, few, many), or a class if it is expanded.

TGTGCCAGCAGCGTAGGGACCTCATCGAACACCGGGGAGCTGTTTTTT,CASSVGTSSNTGELFF,.,TRBJ2-2,.,TRBV9
TGCGCCAGCAGCCAAGCTTCCGGAGGACAGCTCTACGAGCAGTACTTC,CASSQASGGQLYEQYF,.,TRBJ2-7,.,TRBV4-1
TGCGCCAGCAGTGACCCGTTCGGATCGGATACGCAGTATTTT,CASSDPFGSDTQYF,.,TRBJ2-3,.,TRBV10-2
TGTGCCAGCAGCTACAGCGACAGGACGGCAGGCGCTTTCTTT,CASSYSDRTAGAFF,.,TRBJ1-1,.,TRBV6-5
TGTGCCAGTTACCCCGGGACAGGCTATCTCTCTGGGGCCAACGTCCTGACTTTC,CASYPGTGYLSGANVLTF,.,TRBJ2-6,TRBD1,TRBV19
TGCGCCAGCAGCTTGTATTGGGCAGCGGGGAACACTGAAGCTTTCTTT,CASSLYWAAGNTEAFF,.,TRBJ1-1,.,TRBV5-1
TGTGCCAGCAGCTTAGTTCCCGAAAACGAGCAGTACTTC,CASSLVPENEQYF,.,TRBJ2-7,.,TRBV7-9
TGTGCCATCAAGAGGCAGGGCCTACGGGATACGCAGTATTTT,CAIKRQGLRDTQYF,.,TRBJ2-3,.,TRBV10-3
TGTGCCAGCAGCCCTAGCGGGAGAGGGGATACGCAGTATTTT,CASSPSGRGDTQYF,.,TRBJ2-3,TRBD2,TRBV25-1
TGTGCCAGCAGCGGCTTTACTAGCGGGGTCACCGGGGAGCTGTTTTTT,CASSGFTSGVTGELFF,.,TRBJ2-2,TRBD2,TRBV9
TGTGCCACCAGTCCGAACACTGAAGCTTTCTTT,CATSPNTEAFF,.,TRBJ1-1,.,TRBV10-3
TGTGCCAGCAGCGTAGTATCGGGACTAGCGAGAGATACGCAGTATTTT,CASSVVSGLARDTQYF,.,TRBJ2-3,TRBD2,TRBV9
TGTGCCAGCAGTCCCGGGACAGGGAATTCACCCCTCCACTTT,CASSPGTGNSPLHF,.,TRBJ1-6,TRBD1,TRBV6-6
TGCGCCAGCACCGCCGACAGTTCTGAAGCTTTCTTT,CASTADSSEAFF,.,TRBJ1-1,.,TRBV5-1
TGTGCCAGCAGCTTGGATCCAAGCATGAACACTGAAGCTTTCTTT,CASSLDPSMNTEAFF,few,TRBJ1-1,.,TRBV5-4
TGTGCCAGCAGCCCGCCTCCTGGGGGAAGCGGAGAGACCCAGTACTTC,CASSPPPGGSGETQYF,.,TRBJ2-5,.,TRBV11-2
TGCGCCAGCACCCTCGGGGGGTCGCCGGCGTACAATGAGCAGTTCTTC,CASTLGGSPAYNEQFF,.,TRBJ2-1,TRBD2,TRBV5-1
TGTGCCTGGAGTGTTGTTCTTGGGGCAGACACCATATATTTT,CAWSVVLGADTIYF,.,TRBJ1-3,.,TRBV30
TGTGCCAGCAGCTTTAACCGCTTAGTGGGGGCATCCGGGGAGCTGTTTTTT,CASSFNRLVGASGELFF,once,TRBJ2-2,.,TRBV7-9
TGTGCCAGTAGTAGATCCCTGTGGCAGGCTGGGGGCTACACCTTC,CASSRSLWQAGGYTF,once,TRBJ1-2,.,TRBV19
TGTGCCAGCAGCCCGACAGGGTCGAGTTCACCGGGATCACCCCTCCACTTT,CASSPTGSSSPGSPLHF,.,TRBJ1-6,TRBD1,TRBV7-8
TGTGCCATCAATAGCGGCGAAGCCTACGAGCAGTACTTC,CAINSGEAYEQYF,.,TRBJ2-7,.,TRBV10-3
TGTGCCATCAGTGAGTCTCCCTTGCCCAACACTGAAGCTTTCTTT,CAISESPLPNTEAFF,.,TRBJ1-1,.,TRBV10-3
TGTGCCAGCAGTTACTCTACGGGAAGACACTACGAGCAGTACTTC,CASSYSTGRHYEQYF,few,TRBJ2-7,.,TRBV6-5
TGTGCCTGGAACGGACAGCTTAACACCGGGGAGCTGTTTTTT,CAWNGQLNTGELFF,.,TRBJ2-2,.,TRBV30
TGTGCCAGCAGTTTCGAGCAGGGCTCCTACGAGCAGTACTTC,CASSFEQGSYEQYF,.,TRBJ2-7,.,TRBV28
TGTGCCAGCAGCTTTTTCGGTCAGGGGTCCAACTATGGCTACACCTTC,CASSFFGQGSNYGYTF,.,TRBJ1-2,.,TRBV5-6
TGTGCCAGCAGCTCGCCGACTCTAACAGATACGCAGTATTTT,CASSSPTLTDTQYF,once,TRBJ2-3,.,TRBV7-6
TGTGCCAGCAGCTCAACACGGGACAGGGGCAATGAGCAGTTCTTC,CASSSTRDRGNEQFF,.,TRBJ2-1,TRBD1,TRBV7-2
TGTGCCATCCCAGGGACGAGCTATGGCTACACCTTC,CAIPGTSYGYTF,.,TRBJ1-2,.,TRBV10-3
TGTGCCAGCAGTTTATCCCGACTAGCGGGGGGAGAATTCTACGAGCAGTACTTC,CASSLSRLAGGEFYEQYF,.,TRBJ2-7,TRBD2,TRBV27
TGTGCCAGCAGTCCTCTGAGGACGAACGGCGGGGAGCTGTTTTTT,CASSPLRTNGGELFF,.,TRBJ2-2,.,TRBV27
TGTGCCAGCAGACCCCTAGCGGGGGGGGATACGCAGTATTTT,CASRPLAGGDTQYF,.,TRBJ2-3,TRBD2,TRBV6-5
TGTGCCAGCTCCGGGACTAGCGGTTTGAGTGAGCAGTACTTC,CASSGTSGLSEQYF,.,TRBJ2-7,TRBD2,TRBV18
TGCGCCAGCAGCATGGGACAGGGGCCTGGAAACACCATATATTTT,CASSMGQGPGNTIYF,.,TRBJ1-3,TRBD1,TRBV5-1
TGCGCCAGCAGCGTTTCCGGGCCCCTGGGGGGCTACACCTTC,CASSVSGPLGGYTF,.,TRBJ1-2,.,TRBV5-1
TGTGCCACCAGACCTGGGATAGTTTCCTACGAGCAGTACTTC,CATRPGIVSYEQYF,once,TRBJ2-7,.,TRBV15
TGTGCCAGCAGCAAAGGGACAGGGTATAGCAATCAGCCCCAGCATTTT,CASSKGTGYSNQPQHF,.,TRBJ1-5,.,TRBV21-1
TGTGCCAGCAGCTCTGTCATAGCGGGAGGGCCAGCCAAAAACATTCAGTACTTC,CASSSVIAGGPAKNIQYF,.,TRBJ2-4,TRBD2,TRBV7-2
TGTGCCAGCAGGATAACGGGTAGCACAGATACGCAGTATTTT,CASRITGSTDTQYF,.,TRBJ2-3,.,TRBV11-2
TGTGCCAGCAGCTTAAGCACAGATACGCAGTATTTT,CASSLSTDTQYF,few,TRBJ2-3,.,TRBV11-2
TGTGCCAGCAGTTGGACCGGGGGCCAAGAGACCCAGTACTTC,CASSWTGGQETQYF,.,TRBJ2-5,.,TRBV27
TGTGCCAGCAGTTTAGGGGGCGTGACAGATACGCAGTATTTT,CASSLGGVTDTQYF,.,TRBJ2-3,TRBD1,TRBV7-9
TGTGCCAGCAGCCGCTGGGACTTCTCTGGGGCCAACGTCCTGACTTTC,CASSRWDFSGANVLTF,.,TRBJ2-6,.,TRBV5-4
TGTGCCAGCAGTTACCCGGACAGGGGTGACTATGGCTACACCTTC,CASSYPDRGDYGYTF,once,TRBJ1-2,TRBD1,TRBV6-6
TGTGCCAGCCTATTTAACCTCTATGGCTACACCTTC,CASLFNLYGYTF,.,TRBJ1-2,.,TRBV2
TGTGCCAGCAGCTCACAGGGGGCCGGGAGCACTGAAGCTTTCTTT,CASSSQGAGSTEAFF,.,TRBJ1-1,TRBD1,TRBV9
TGCAGCGCTGAGACTAGCAGCAAGACCCAGTACTTC,CSAETSSKTQYF,.,TRBJ2-5,TRBD2,TRBV29-1
TGCGCCAGCAGCCAAGATAGTGTACAGCCAGAGACCCAGTACTTC,CASSQDSVQPETQYF,.,TRBJ2-5,.,TRBV4-1
TGTGCCAGCAGCCCTGGGACAGGGAGGGAGCAGTACTTC,CASSPGTGREQYF,.,TRBJ2-7,TRBD1,TRBV7-6
TGTGCCAGCAGCCCCAACCAGAACGAGAACTATGGCTACACCTTC,CASSPNQNENYGYTF,.,TRBJ1-2,.,TRBV4-2
TGTGCCATAGGGGGGGCTCGAGGAACCCAAGAGACCCAGTACTTC,CAIGGARGTQETQYF,.,TRBJ2-5,.,TRBV10-3
TGTGCCAGCAGTGAACAGCGGGGTAGCACAGATACGCAGTATTTT,CASSEQRGSTDTQYF,.,TRBJ2-3,TRBD2,TRBV6-1
TGTGCCAGTTCTCGCGGGACAGGGCTCCTGTGGGATGAAAAACTGTTTTTT,CASSRGTGLLWDEKLFF,.,TRBJ1-4,TRBD1,TRBV2